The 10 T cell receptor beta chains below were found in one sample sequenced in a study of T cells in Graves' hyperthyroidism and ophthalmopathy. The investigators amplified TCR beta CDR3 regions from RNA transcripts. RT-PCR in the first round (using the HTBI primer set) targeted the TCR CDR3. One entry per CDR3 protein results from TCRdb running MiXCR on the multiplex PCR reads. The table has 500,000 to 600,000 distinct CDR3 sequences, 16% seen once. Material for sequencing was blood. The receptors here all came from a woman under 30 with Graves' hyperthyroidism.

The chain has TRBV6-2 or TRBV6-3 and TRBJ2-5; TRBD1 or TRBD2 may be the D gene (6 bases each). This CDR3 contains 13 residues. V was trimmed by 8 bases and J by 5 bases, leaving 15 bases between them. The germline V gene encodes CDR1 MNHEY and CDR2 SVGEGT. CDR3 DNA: TGTGCCAGCGAGGGGGACTTAGTGGAGACCCAGTACTTC. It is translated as CASEGDLVETQYF.

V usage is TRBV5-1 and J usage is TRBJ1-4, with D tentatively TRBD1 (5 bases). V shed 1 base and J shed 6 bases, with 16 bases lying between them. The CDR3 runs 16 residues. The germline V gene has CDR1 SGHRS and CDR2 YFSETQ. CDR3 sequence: CASSLSLGDGDEKLFF. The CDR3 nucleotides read TGCGCCAGCAGCTTGTCTCTGGGGGATGGAGATGAAAAACTGTTTTTT.

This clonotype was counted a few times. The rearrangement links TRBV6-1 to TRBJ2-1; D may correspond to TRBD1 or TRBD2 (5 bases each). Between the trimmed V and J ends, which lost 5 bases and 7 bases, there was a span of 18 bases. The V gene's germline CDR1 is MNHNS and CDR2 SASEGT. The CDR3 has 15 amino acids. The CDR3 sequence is CASSTGDLDLNEQFF. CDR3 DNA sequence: TGTGCCAGCAGTACCGGGGACCTGGACCTAAATGAGCAGTTCTTC.

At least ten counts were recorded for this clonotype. The chain's CDR3 is CASSREAETQYF. The CDR3 DNA follows: TGTGCCAGCAGCCGCGAGGCAGAGACCCAGTACTTC. This chain uses TRBV11-2 with TRBJ2-5; no clear D gene. Germline loops: CDR1 SGHAT, CDR2 FQNNGV. The CDR3 spans 12 residues. V dropped 5 bases and J dropped 4 bases, with 8 bases sitting between them.

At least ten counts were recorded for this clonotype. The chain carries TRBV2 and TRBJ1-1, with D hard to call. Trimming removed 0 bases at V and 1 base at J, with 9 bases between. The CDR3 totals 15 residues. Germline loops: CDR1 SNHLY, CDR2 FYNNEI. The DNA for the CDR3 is TGTGCCAGCAGTGAAGCCCCCAGAGGGAACACTGAAGCTTTCTTT. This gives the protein CASSEAPRGNTEAFF.

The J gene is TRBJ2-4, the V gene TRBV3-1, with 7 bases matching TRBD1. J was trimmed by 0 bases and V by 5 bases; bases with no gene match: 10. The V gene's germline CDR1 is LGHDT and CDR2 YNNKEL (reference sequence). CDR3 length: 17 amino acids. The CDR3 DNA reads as TGTGCCAGCAGCTACCTCTACAGGGGCGAAGCCAAAAACATTCAGTACTTC. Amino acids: CASSYLYRGEAKNIQYF. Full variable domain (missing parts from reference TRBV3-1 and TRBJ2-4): DTAVSQTPKYLVTQMGNDKSIKCEQNLGHDTMYWYKQDSKKFLKIMFSYNNKELIINETVPNRFSPKSPDKAHLNLHINSLELGDSAVYFCASSYLYRGEAKNIQYFGAGTRLSVL.

CDR3 residues: CASTSGRGNQPQHF. The CDR3 DNA sequence: TGTGCCAGCACCAGTGGGAGGGGGAATCAGCCCCAGCATTTT. The chain has TRBV7-2 and TRBJ1-5; TRBD1 is a possible D gene (6 bases). This CDR3 has 14 residues. Germline values: CDR1 SGHTA, CDR2 FQGNSA. Between the trimmed V and J ends, which lost 7 bases and 4 bases, there was a span of 14 bases.

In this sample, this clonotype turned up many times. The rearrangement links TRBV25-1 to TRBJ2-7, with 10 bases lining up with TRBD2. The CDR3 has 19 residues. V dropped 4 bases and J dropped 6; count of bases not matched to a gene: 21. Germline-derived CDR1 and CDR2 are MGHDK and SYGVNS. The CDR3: CASSGTGQAGGPTRTEQYF. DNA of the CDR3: TGTGCCAGCAGTGGAACGGGGCAAGCGGGAGGGCCGACCCGAACCGAGCAGTACTTC.

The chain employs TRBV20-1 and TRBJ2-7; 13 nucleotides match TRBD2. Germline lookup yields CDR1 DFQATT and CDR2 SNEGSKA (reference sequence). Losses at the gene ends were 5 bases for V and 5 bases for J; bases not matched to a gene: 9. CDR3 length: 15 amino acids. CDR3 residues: CSADTSGRARNEQYF. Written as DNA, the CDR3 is TGCAGTGCTGACACTAGCGGGAGGGCTAGAAACGAGCAGTACTTC.

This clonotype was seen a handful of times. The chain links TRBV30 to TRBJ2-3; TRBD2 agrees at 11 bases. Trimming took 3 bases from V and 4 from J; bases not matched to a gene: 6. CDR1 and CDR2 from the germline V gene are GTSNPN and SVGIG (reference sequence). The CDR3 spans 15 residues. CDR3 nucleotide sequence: TGTGCCTGGAGACTAGCGGGAGCGATTCCAGATACGCAGTATTTT. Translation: CAWRLAGAIPDTQYF.